This TCR beta chain was retrieved from a study of T cell repertoires in cytomegalovirus infection. Study details: Based on public TCR beta signatures, there were indications of CMV infection and of a matching HLA type.

Turning to this clonotype: The antigen is not known.

Each CDR3 protein is one row after TCRdb ran MiXCR on the reads. The sample carries tens of thousands of distinct CDR3 sequences, approximately 22% recorded once. Whole-study results and caveats: Dominating the ex vivo response were TCR beta clonotypes that were CMV-specific and HLA-C-restricted. Pooled public TCR beta family frequency picked out CMV carriers with the relevant HLA.

Trimming took off 1 base at V and 11 bases at J, with 13 bases between the two ends. This CDR3 comprises 13 residues. Germline CDR1 is SGDLS and CDR2 is YYNGEE. This sequence joins TRBV9 and TRBJ2-1, with D perhaps matching TRBD2 (6 bases). This material consisted of CD8+ T cells from cultured PBMCs, taken from culture after CMV antigen stimulation. The sequence came from a human donor in good health (CMV status not recorded). Some clones in this sample may be carry-over from other donors' samples. In DNA, the CDR3 is TGTGCCAGCAGCGTATCCTCGGGACTGCAGCAGTTCTTC. Amino acid sequence: CASSVSSGLQQFF. Combining the CDR3 with reference TRBV9 and TRBJ2-1 gives the whole variable domain DSGVTQTPKHLITATGQRVTLRCSPRSGDLSVYWYQQSLDQGLQFLIQYYNGEERAKGNILERFSAQQFPDLHSELNLSSLELGDSALYFCASSVSSGLQQFFGPGTRLTVL.